A single sample is the source of the 9 T cell receptor beta chains below, sequenced in a study of vaccination and CD4 T cells after COVID-19. These receptors' antigens are unknown. Treatment described: roughly 10-day PBMC culture with coronavirus spike peptide pools or control peptides (ViraFEST assay). An Oncomine TCR Beta short-read assay was used to sequence the DNA from cultured CD4+ T cells. TCRdb fed the PCR reads into MiXCR, producing one record per CDR3 protein. Counted here are some 7,700 distinct CDR3 sequences, approximately 54% occurring once; the ten biggest clones make up roughly 23%. Specimen: CD4+ T cells from blood, cultured in vitro. These receptors all stem from a human donor who had recovered from COVID-19.

The chain combines TRBV7-2 with TRBJ2-3; 12 bases are shared with TRBD2. Germline trimming cut 0 bases from V and 0 bases from J; bases unmatched to any gene: 7. CDR3 length: 19 amino acids. The germline gives CDR1 SGHTA, CDR2 FQGNSA. The CDR3 loop is CASSLARLAGAPSTDTQYF. The CDR3 coding sequence is TGTGCCAGCAGCTTAGCCAGACTAGCGGGGGCCCCGAGCACAGATACGCAGTATTTT. Supplemented by reference TRBV7-2 and TRBJ2-3, the full variable domain reads GAGVSQSPSNKVTEKGKDVELRCDPISGHTALYWYRQSLGQGLEFLIYFQGNSAPDKSGLPSDRFSAERTGGSVSTLTIQRTQQEDSAVYLCASSLARLAGAPSTDTQYFGPGTRLTVL.

V and J are TRBV19 and TRBJ2-7, with D perhaps TRBD2 (5 bases). Trimming removed 5 bases at V and 5 bases at J, with 13 bases between. The germline V gene encodes CDR1 LNHDA and CDR2 SQIVND (reference sequence). The CDR3 spans 13 residues. The CDR3 nucleotides are TGTGCCAGTAGTTCCGGGGTTAGGGACGAGCAGTACTTC. Translation gives CASSSGVRDEQYF.

The chain uses TRBV11-3 and TRBJ2-5; TRBD1 aligns across 7 bases. Germline V gene sequence: CDR1 SGHNT, CDR2 YENEEA. The V and J ends lost 3 bases and 2 bases, in that order; junction bases with no gene match: 3. This CDR3 is built from 14 residues. The CDR3 DNA is TGTGCCAGCAGCTTTGGGACAGTTCAAGAGACCCAGTACTTC. Amino acid sequence: CASSFGTVQETQYF. The full variable domain, in which reference TRBV11-3 and TRBJ2-5 provide the parts outside the CDR3, is EAGVVQSPRYKIIEKKQPVAFWCNPISGHNTLYWYLQNLGQGPELLIRYENEEAVDDSQLPKDRFSAERLKGVDSTLKIQPAELGDSAVYLCASSFGTVQETQYFGPGTRLLVL.

By proportion, this clonotype is large. The J gene is TRBJ1-1, the V gene TRBV5-8; 9 nucleotides match TRBD1. Trimming took 4 bases from V and 5 from J; bases not matched to a gene: 9. Germline values: CDR1 SGHTS, CDR2 YDEGEE. The CDR3 contains 15 residues. This CDR3 reads CASSHVQGAWTEAFF. As DNA, the CDR3 is TGTGCCAGCAGCCACGTACAGGGGGCATGGACTGAAGCTTTCTTT.

This sequence joins TRBV20-1 and TRBJ2-3; TRBD2 aligns across 12 bases. This CDR3 spans 15 amino acids. Trimming removed 5 bases from V and 2 bases from J; junction bases left unmatched: 5. Germline CDR1 reads DFQATT; CDR2 reads SNEGSKA (reference sequence). As DNA, the CDR3 is TGCAGTGCTGAAGGACTAGCGGGATTCACAGATACGCAGTATTTT. This gives the protein CSAEGLAGFTDTQYF.

The chain employs TRBV20-1 and TRBJ2-1; 9 positions match TRBD1. The germline V gene encodes CDR1 DFQATT and CDR2 SNEGSKA (reference sequence). The V and J ends lost 5 bases and 3 bases, in that order; junction bases with no gene match: 5. The CDR3 has 14 residues. CDR3 nucleotide sequence: TGCAGTGCTCCCGGGACAGGGTACTACAATGAGCAGTTCTTC. The encoded protein is CSAPGTGYYNEQFF.

The table lists this clonotype with a few counts. The chain is built from TRBV7-2 and TRBJ1-5; D gene ambiguous. Germline V gene data show CDR1 as SGHTA and CDR2 as FQGNSA. The CDR3 loop spans 13 amino acids. V was cut by 7 bases and J by 6 bases, with 13 bases left in between. The CDR3 here is CASTQGMSQPQHF. The CDR3 bases are TGTGCCAGCACCCAAGGAATGAGTCAGCCCCAGCATTTT. Full variable domain (outside the CDR3, taken from reference TRBV7-2 and TRBJ1-5): GAGVSQSPSNKVTEKGKDVELRCDPISGHTALYWYRQSLGQGLEFLIYFQGNSAPDKSGLPSDRFSAERTGGSVSTLTIQRTQQEDSAVYLCASTQGMSQPQHFGDGTRLSIL.

J is TRBJ1-1 and V is TRBV7-9; possibly TRBD1 for D (5 bases). In germline, CDR1 is SEHNR, CDR2 FQNEAQ (reference sequence). The CDR3 has 16 residues. The germline V and J ends were trimmed by 5 bases and 1 base, with 17 bases remaining between them. CDR3 DNA sequence: TGTGCCAGCAGCACCGTACTTGGGACGGGGAACACTGAAGCTTTCTTT. This gives the protein CASSTVLGTGNTEAFF.

The chain employs TRBV19 and TRBJ1-2; D is unclear. Trimming took off 10 bases at V and 7 bases at J, with 16 bases between the two ends. Germline V gene lookup returns CDR1 LNHDA and CDR2 SQIVND (reference sequence). The CDR3 contains 12 residues. CDR3 protein: CATQVGGFGYTF. In nucleotides, the CDR3 is TGTGCCACCCAAGTGGGCGGCTTTGGCTACACCTTC.